A selection of T cell receptor beta chains follows, all from one sample in a study of B cell selection in AIRE deficiency. Produced via immunoSEQ multiplex PCR; TCRdb's table is partial and in-frame only. In the table there are 20,000 to 25,000 clones, 95% to 98% of which are singletons. Sequences were obtained from conventional CD4+ T cells sorted from PBMCs. The receptors derive from a human donor with AIRE deficiency. Each CDR3 is given with its conserved first and last residue. Each record gives: V gene, J gene, D gene, CDR3 DNA, CDR3 protein. A D gene is named only where the DNA matches it firmly.

V: TRBV18
J: TRBJ1-5
D: -
DNA: TGTGCCAGCTCACCCGACAGGTTGAGCAATCAGCCCCAGCATTTT
CDR3: CASSPDRLSNQPQHF

V: TRBV6-5
J: TRBJ1-2
D: -
DNA: TGTGCCAGCAGGGCCGGGACGGCTTTCTATGGCTACACCTTC
CDR3: CASRAGTAFYGYTF

V: TRBV5-5
J: TRBJ1-3
D: -
DNA: TGTGCCAGCAGCTGGCCCGCCTCTGGAAACACCATATATTTT
CDR3: CASSWPASGNTIYF

V: TRBV11-2
J: TRBJ2-7
D: -
DNA: TGTGCCAGCAGCTTAGCATTCAACGGGGACTACGAGCAGTACTTC
CDR3: CASSLAFNGDYEQYF

V: TRBV6-6
J: TRBJ2-7
D: -
DNA: TGTGCCAGCAGGGATCAGAACTACGAGCAGTACTTC
CDR3: CASRDQNYEQYF

V: TRBV7-9
J: TRBJ2-3
D: -
DNA: TGTGCCAGCAGCTTAGCGTTTTGGGGGAGTGGGACAGATACGCAGTATTTT
CDR3: CASSLAFWGSGTDTQYF

V: TRBV13
J: TRBJ1-1
D: -
DNA: TGTGCCAGCAGCTTTCCAGTGAACACTGAAGCTTTCTTT
CDR3: CASSFPVNTEAFF

V: TRBV5-4
J: TRBJ2-1
D: TRBD2
DNA: TGTGCCAGCAGCTTGCTCGGACTAGGGCCCGATGAGCAGTTCTTC
CDR3: CASSLLGLGPDEQFF

V: TRBV18
J: TRBJ2-3
D: -
DNA: TGTGCCAGCTCACCACCGTCAGATACGCAGTATTTT
CDR3: CASSPPSDTQYF

V: TRBV29-1
J: TRBJ2-1
D: TRBD2
DNA: TGCAGCGTTGCCTTACGCCTAGCGGGTATCTACAATGAGCAGTTCTTC
CDR3: CSVALRLAGIYNEQFF

V: TRBV29-1
J: TRBJ2-3
D: TRBD1
DNA: TGCAGCGTGGGGACAGGGTTCAATACGCAGTATTTT
CDR3: CSVGTGFNTQYF

V: TRBV19
J: TRBJ2-1
D: TRBD2
DNA: TGTGCCAGTAGTATTACTAGCGGGAGGTACAATGAGCAGTTCTTC
CDR3: CASSITSGRYNEQFF

V: TRBV21-1
J: TRBJ2-7
D: -
DNA: TGTGCCAGCAGCAAAGGGGGAGGTGTCTCCTACGAGCAGTACTTC
CDR3: CASSKGGGVSYEQYF

V: TRBV28
J: TRBJ1-2
D: -
DNA: TGTGCCAGCAGTTTCGGGGCGCGGGTCTCTAACTATGGCTACACCTTC
CDR3: CASSFGARVSNYGYTF

V: TRBV28
J: TRBJ1-4
D: TRBD1
DNA: TGTGCCAGCAGTTTATCAGGGGGGGCGAGGTTTAATGAAAAACTGTTTTTT
CDR3: CASSLSGGARFNEKLFF

V: TRBV7-2
J: TRBJ1-3
D: -
DNA: TGTGCCAGCAGCTTAGCTTCTTTATTGTCTGGAAACACCATATATTTT
CDR3: CASSLASLLSGNTIYF

V: TRBV30
J: TRBJ1-4
D: -
DNA: TGTGCCTGGAGTCCAGGGGCCCATGAAAAACTGTTTTTT
CDR3: CAWSPGAHEKLFF

V: TRBV19
J: TRBJ2-3
D: TRBD2
DNA: TGTGCCAGTAGTATAACTGGACTAGCGGGGACAGATACGCAGTATTTT
CDR3: CASSITGLAGTDTQYF